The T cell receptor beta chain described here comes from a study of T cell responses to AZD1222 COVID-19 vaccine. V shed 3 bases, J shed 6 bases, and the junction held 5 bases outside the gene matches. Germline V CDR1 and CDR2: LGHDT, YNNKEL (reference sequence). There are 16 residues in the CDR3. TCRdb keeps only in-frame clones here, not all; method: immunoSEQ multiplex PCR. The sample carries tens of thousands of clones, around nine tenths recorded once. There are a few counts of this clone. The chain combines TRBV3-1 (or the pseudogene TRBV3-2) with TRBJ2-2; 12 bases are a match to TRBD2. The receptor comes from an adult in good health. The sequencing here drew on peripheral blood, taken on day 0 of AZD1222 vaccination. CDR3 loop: CASSQASGGAAGELFF. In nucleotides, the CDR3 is TGTGCCAGCAGCCAGGCTAGCGGGGGGGCCGCCGGGGAGCTGTTTTTT.